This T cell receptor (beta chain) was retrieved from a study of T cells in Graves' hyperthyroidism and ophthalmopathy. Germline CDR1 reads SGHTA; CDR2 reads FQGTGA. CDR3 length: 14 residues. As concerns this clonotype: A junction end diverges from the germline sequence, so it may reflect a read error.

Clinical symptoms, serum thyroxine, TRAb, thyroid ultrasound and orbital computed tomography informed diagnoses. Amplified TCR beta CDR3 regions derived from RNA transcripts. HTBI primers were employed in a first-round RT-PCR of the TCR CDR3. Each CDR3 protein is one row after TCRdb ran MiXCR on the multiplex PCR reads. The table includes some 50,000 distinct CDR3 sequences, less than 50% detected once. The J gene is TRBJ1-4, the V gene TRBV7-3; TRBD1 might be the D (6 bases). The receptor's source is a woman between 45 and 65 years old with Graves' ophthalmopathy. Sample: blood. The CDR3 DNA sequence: TGTGCTAGCAGCCAAGATAATGGAGGGGGAAAACTGTTTTTT. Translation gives CASSQDNGGGKLFF.